Included here is one T cell receptor (beta chain) sequence, with context. This clonotype has just a few counts. Its antigen is unknown. Base qualities are not at hand, and no much larger clone is one base apart. These data come from a study of T-cell reconstitution after alpha-beta-depleted transplantation in children (dated by TCRdb to 2016 to 2017). The study in broad terms: Using TCR repertoire profiling, the study quantitatively followed how T-cell immune reconstitution unfolded in children after TCRalphabeta/CD19-depleted allogeneic hematopoietic cell transplantation. What the work shows at the level of the full study, not this receptor alone: The high TCRbeta diversity at day 60 in some patients was ascribed to recipient T cells and intrathymic progenitors that had survived conditioning. Apparently early alphabetaT-cell count recovery about two months after transplant reportedly relied on only several hundred rapidly expanded clones derived from non-depleted graft cells. Hyperexpanded clone frequencies declined over subsequent months; after one year, T-cell counts and TCRbeta diversity were mostly attributed to newly produced T cells.

Library creation used PCR. This sample was sequenced with an Illumina HiSeq 2500. Molecular barcoding was employed in the preparation of TCR libraries, with unique molecular identifiers being used to normalize TCRbeta repertoire quantification. TCRdb reanalyzed the raw reads on its own, using fastp at Q25 for trimming and MiXCR for clone calling, and kept in-frame beta chains. CDR3 protein sequences are deduplicated, and each keeps its most common genes and DNA. In all, the sample holds hundreds of thousands of distinct CDR3 sequences, and approximately 13% of those were seen once. Jointly, the top ten make up about 2% of the sample. Per the germline V gene, SGHAT is the CDR1 and FQNNGV is the CDR2. The CDR3 numbers 13 residues from cysteine through phenylalanine. Of all the DNA, just the CDR3 is kept, 39 bases in frame from base 1. V is cut by 4 bases and J by 1 base, and the space between the germline ends is 7 bases.

The treatment or condition label, read with the paper, signifies: allogeneic hematopoietic cell transplantation with graft depleted of TCRalphabeta T cells and CD19 B cells. TCRalphabeta/CD19-depleted allogeneic hematopoietic cell grafts were given to the transplant recipients, all of whom were children. This TCR was recovered from a male patient between 10 and 17 years old who had a stem cell transplant for acute myeloid leukemia, so the T cells may come from the graft donor. Recombination linked TRBV11-2 to TRBJ2-5; the D gene remains uncertain. Sample: PBMCs, mostly from graft donor cells, taken 360 days after TCRalphabeta/CD19-depleted stem cell transplant. This receptor has the CDR3 CASSSRLQETQYF. The DNA reads as follows: TGTGCCAGCAGCTCCCGTCTCCAAGAGACCCAGTACTTC.